This TCR beta chain was captured in a study of T cell repertoires in aging, cancer and after chemotherapy. Study overall: Glioblastoma patients receiving temozolomide-based therapy gave paired samples before and after chemotherapy. About 8.8 million TCR reads were in the whole dataset.

General observations from the study: Across the chemotherapy interval, each cancer cohort showed higher median generation probability, suggesting thymic rebound.

Germline values: CDR1 PRHDT, CDR2 FYEKMQ (reference sequence). The CDR3 loop spans 16 amino acids. TCR beta rearrangements were amplified from peripheral blood genomic DNA. Notes on this clonotype: As yet, its antigen is unknown. This may be a read error: a much more frequent sequence differs by one nucleotide.

TRB rearrangements spanning V, D and J were amplified using mixed TRB-A/B primers. TCRdb used MiXCR to reprocess the multiplex PCR reads, holding one entry per CDR3 protein. Of 2,500 to 3,500 distinct CDR3 sequences listed, under 30% are singletons. This sequence was found in a human donor with a solid tumor. The rearrangement links TRBV13 to TRBJ2-6; possible D gene TRBD2, 6 bases. The sequenced sample was blood. CDR3 sequence reads: CARSLEGTRTYNVLTF. In DNA form, the CDR3 reads TGTGCCAGAAGCTTAGAAGGGACTCGGACCTACAACGTCCTGACTTTC.